The 24 T cell receptor beta chains below come from one sample, sequenced in a study of T cells in Graves' hyperthyroidism and ophthalmopathy. Researchers took RNA transcripts and amplified the TCR beta CDR3 regions from them. RT-PCR in the first round (using the HTBI primer set) targeted the TCR CDR3. MiXCR, run by TCRdb on the multiplex PCR reads, gives a single entry per CDR3 protein. Of hundreds of thousands of distinct CDR3 sequences detected, around 15% appear once; the ten largest clones hold about 13%. Source material: blood. Receptors were obtained from a man aged 18 to 29 with Graves' ophthalmopathy.

This clonotype occurred many times. The rearrangement uses TRBV7-9 and TRBJ2-3; D perhaps matches TRBD2 (6 bases). CDR1 SEHNR and CDR2 FQNEAQ come from the germline V gene (reference sequence). The V end was cut by 3 bases, the J end by 4 bases, with 11 bases between. This CDR3 has 14 amino acids. CDR3 sequence: CASSFSGRADTQYF. CDR3 nucleotide sequence: TGTGCCAGCAGCTTTAGCGGAAGGGCAGATACGCAGTATTTT.

The chain uses TRBV4-1 and TRBJ2-4, with D possibly TRBD2 on 5 matching bases. Germline CDR1 MGHRA, CDR2 YSYEKL. The CDR3 runs 15 residues. The germline V and J ends were trimmed by 3 bases and 0 bases, with 9 bases remaining between them. In DNA form, the CDR3 reads TGCGCCAGCAGCCAGAGGGTTATAGCCAAAAACATTCAGTACTTC. Protein sequence: CASSQRVIAKNIQYF.

This clonotype has at least ten counts. This chain uses TRBV6-1 with TRBJ1-6; D uncertain. V was pared by 3 bases and J by 0 bases, with 12 bases between. Looked up from germline, CDR1 is MNHNS and CDR2 is SASEGT. The CDR3 totals 17 residues. For the CDR3, the DNA is TGTGCCAGCAGTGATTACCCCCTGAGCTCCTATAATTCACCCCTCCACTTT. This sequence encodes CASSDYPLSSYNSPLHF.

The chain's CDR3 is CASSRRGLAGFTDTQYF. CDR3 nucleotide sequence: TGCGCCAGCAGCCGACGGGGACTAGCGGGATTCACAGATACGCAGTATTTT. This chain connects TRBV4-1 to TRBJ2-3, with 13 bases matching TRBD2. The CDR3 totals 17 residues. With 4 bases clipped from V and 2 bases from J, the junction kept 6 bases outside the gene matches. CDR1 and CDR2 from the germline V gene are MGHRA and YSYEKL.

The chain uses TRBV11-2 and TRBJ1-1, with 10 bases fitting TRBD1. The J segment lost 4 bases and the V segment lost 4 bases, leaving 6 bases of the junction unmatched. Germline CDR1 reads SGHAT; CDR2 reads FQNNGV. There are 15 residues in the CDR3. CDR3 sequence (DNA): TGTGCCAGCAGCTCTGGGACAGGGGTAGGCACTGAAGCTTTCTTT. Translated: CASSSGTGVGTEAFF.

This clonotype has a handful of counts. This rearrangement joins TRBV19 to TRBJ2-7, with 7 bases lining up with TRBD2. This CDR3 is built from 14 residues. The V gene end was trimmed by 6 bases and the J gene end by 2 bases; junction bases not matched to a gene: 7. The V gene's germline CDR1 is LNHDA and CDR2 SQIVND (reference sequence). The CDR3 loop reads CASSRWTSPYEQYF. For the CDR3, the DNA is TGTGCCAGTAGCCGGTGGACTAGTCCCTACGAGCAGTACTTC.

The chain joins TRBV25-1 to TRBJ1-5; D call uncertain. V lost 8 bases and J lost 4, with 21 bases in between. From germline, CDR1 is MGHDK and CDR2 SYGVNS. CDR3 size: 16 residues. The CDR3 DNA sequence: TGTGCCAGCCTGCTCTCCATGCGGAACCTGAATCAGCCCCAGCATTTT. Translated, it gives CASLLSMRNLNQPQHF.

This clonotype was counted between two and nine times. Being one base from a much bigger clone, this may be a read error. The chain employs TRBV7-8 and TRBJ1-3, with D perhaps TRBD1 (5 bases). Germline V CDR1 and CDR2: SGHVS, FQNEAQ. The ends were cut back, 1 base at V and 2 bases at J, with 6 bases in the middle. The CDR3 contains 14 residues. The CDR3 loop reads CASSLVRAGNTIYF. The CDR3 nucleotides are TGTGCCAGCAGCTTAGTCAGGGCTGGAAACACCATATATTTT.

This clonotype came up many times. The V call is TRBV14, the J call TRBJ2-7; no definite D call. V shed 0 bases and J shed 2 bases, with 11 bases lying between them. Germline V gene data show CDR1 as SGHDN and CDR2 as FVKESK. This CDR3 region has 15 residues. The CDR3 loop reads CASSQEIWGTYEQYF. CDR3 bases: TGTGCCAGCAGCCAAGAGATTTGGGGAACCTACGAGCAGTACTTC.

With respect to this clonotype: This may be a read error, as it is one base from a much larger clone. The chain has TRBV6-1 and TRBJ2-3; D is unclear. Germline V CDR1 and CDR2: MNHNS, SASEGT. Trimming left V 6 bases short and J 2 bases short, with 12 bases between. CDR3 length equals 14 residues. The CDR3 nucleotides read TGTGCCAGCAGAAGGAAAGGGCCCACAGATACGCAGTATTTT. As protein: CASRRKGPTDTQYF.

This clonotype was seen many times. This sequence joins TRBV12-3 or TRBV12-4 and TRBJ1-2; the match to TRBD1 covers 7 bases. CDR3 length equals 16 residues. Trimming removed 6 bases from V and 4 bases from J; junction bases left unmatched: 14. DNA of the CDR3: TGTGCCAGCAGCCACGAGACAGGGAGCAACTTCTATGGCTACACCTTC. Translated: CASSHETGSNFYGYTF.

This clonotype has a count of ten or more. The chain links TRBV6-1 to TRBJ1-1; 7 nucleotides line up with TRBD1. The CDR3 is made up of 14 amino acids. The junction had 4 bases not matched to a gene; V was cut back by 5 bases and J by 1 base. Germline assignment: CDR1 MNHNS and CDR2 SASEGT. CDR3 sequence (DNA): TGTGCCAGCAGTCCCGACAGGGCGAACACTGAAGCTTTCTTT. It translates to CASSPDRANTEAFF.

The V gene is TRBV7-9, the J gene TRBJ1-1; D remains unclear. With 4 bases removed from V and 5 bases from J, the gap between germline ends came to 11 bases. This CDR3 spans 13 amino acids. Germline-derived CDR1 and CDR2 are SEHNR and FQNEAQ (reference sequence). The CDR3 nucleotides are TGTGCCAGCAGCTCCCTCATGGGAACTGAAGCTTTCTTT. Translated, it gives CASSSLMGTEAFF. Drawing the rest from reference TRBV7-9 and TRBJ1-1, the complete variable domain is DTGVSQNPRHKITKRGQNVTFRCDPISEHNRLYWYRQTLGQGPEFLTYFQNEAQLEKSRLLSDRFSAERPKGSFSTLEIQRTEQGDSAMYLCASSSLMGTEAFFGQGTRLTVV.

This sequence joins TRBV10-1 and TRBJ2-2; D not certain. Per the germline V gene, CDR1 is WNHNN and CDR2 is SYGVQD (reference sequence). The CDR3 runs 14 residues. V was shortened by 2 bases and J by 6 bases, with 10 bases between the two germline ends. The CDR3 nucleotides read TGCGCCAGCAGTGAGAGTAAGGGATCCGGGGAGCTGTTTTTT. As protein: CASSESKGSGELFF.

This clonotype was detected many times. The junction does not match germline at one end; this may be a read error. V and J are TRBV20-1 and TRBJ1-4; maybe TRBD1 (6 bases). There are 14 residues in the CDR3. The germline V gene has CDR1 DFQATT and CDR2 SNEGSKA (reference sequence). The CDR3 spells CSARDRTGNGKLFF. The CDR3 nucleotides read TGCAGTGCTAGAGATAGAACAGGGAATGGAAAACTGTTTTTT.

In the case of this clonotype: Lacking the conserved final phenylalanine or tryptophan, this CDR3 likely reflects a read error. The chain carries TRBV18 and TRBJ1-2; maybe TRBD1 (6 bases). V lost 4 bases, J lost 7 bases, and 7 bases lay in between. The V gene's germline CDR1 is KGHSH and CDR2 LQKENI. This CDR3 spans 11 amino acids. The CDR3 protein is CASSRRGGYTL. The CDR3 region has the DNA TGTGCCAGCTCACGCAGGGGTGGCTACACCCTC.

This clonotype was detected ten times or more. The chain uses TRBV11-2 and TRBJ2-1, with a possible D match to TRBD2 (6 bases). Trimming removed 1 base from V and 4 bases from J, with 11 bases in between. Looked up from germline, CDR1 is SGHAT and CDR2 is FQNNGV. CDR3 length: 15 residues. DNA for the CDR3: TGTGCCAGCAGCTTAGGTTCTAGCGCATACAATGAGCAGTTCTTC. Amino acid sequence: CASSLGSSAYNEQFF.

This clonotype has at least ten counts. The chain is built from TRBV7-8 and TRBJ2-2; D remains unclear. V was clipped by 5 bases and J by 7 bases, with 11 bases between them. The CDR3 spans 13 residues. Germline-derived CDR1 and CDR2 are SGHVS and FQNEAQ. The CDR3 region is CASSPSNRGELFF. As DNA, the CDR3 is TGTGCCAGCAGCCCTAGTAACCGCGGGGAGCTGTTTTTT.

This clonotype was seen ten or more times. The chain couples TRBV20-1 to TRBJ1-2; D not certain. The germline V gene has CDR1 DFQATT and CDR2 SNEGSKA (reference sequence). Trimming took 0 bases from V and 5 from J, leaving 13 bases between them. The CDR3 runs to 14 residues. The CDR3 DNA reads TGCAGTGCTAGAGATCGGGGTTGGCGGTATGGCTACACCTTC. It is translated as CSARDRGWRYGYTF.

Ten or more counts support this clonotype. The chain couples TRBV5-1 to TRBJ1-1; 8 bases are a match to TRBD1. CDR1 and CDR2 from the germline V gene are SGHRS and YFSETQ. The V and J ends lost 4 bases and 3 bases, in that order; junction bases with no gene match: 2. The CDR3 contains 13 residues. The CDR3 coding sequence is TGCGCCAGCAGCACAGGGGGGTACACTGAAGCTTTCTTT. Residues: CASSTGGYTEAFF.

This clonotype was recorded many times. The rearrangement uses TRBV7-9 and TRBJ2-2; D perhaps matches TRBD2 (5 bases). Germline V lookup: CDR1 SEHNR, CDR2 FQNEAQ (reference sequence). V lost 6 bases and J 0 bases, leaving 11 bases between the germline ends. This CDR3 spans 15 amino acids. CDR3 protein: CASRKRDSNTGELFF. The DNA for the CDR3 is TGTGCCAGCAGGAAACGGGATTCGAACACCGGGGAGCTGTTTTTT.

This clonotype showed up many times. This chain connects TRBV7-9 to TRBJ2-1; 14 positions match TRBD2. Germline V gene data show CDR1 as SEHNR and CDR2 as FQNEAQ (reference sequence). The CDR3 has 16 amino acids. Germline trimming cut 5 bases from V and 4 bases from J; bases unmatched to any gene: 4. Here the CDR3 reads CASSPRLAGGYNEQFF. The CDR3 DNA is TGTGCCAGCAGCCCAAGACTAGCGGGAGGGTACAATGAGCAGTTCTTC.

This clonotype was detected a few times. The chain couples TRBV4-1 to TRBJ1-4, with 10 positions matching TRBD1. V lost 7 bases, J lost 8 bases, and 7 bases stayed unmatched. This CDR3 has 14 amino acids. Germline V gene lookup returns CDR1 MGHRA and CDR2 YSYEKL. The CDR3 loop is CASKAGTGEEKLFF. CDR3 in DNA: TGCGCCAGCAAAGCCGGGACAGGGGAAGAAAAACTGTTTTTT.

This clonotype has at least ten counts. The chain combines TRBV5-1 with TRBJ2-7, with TRBD1 matching over 7 bases. Germline lookup yields CDR1 SGHRS and CDR2 YFSETQ. The J segment lost 1 base and the V segment lost 6 bases, leaving 7 bases of the junction unmatched. The CDR3 has 14 amino acids. The CDR3 DNA reads as TGCGCCAGCAAGACAGGGAGCGCATCCTACGAGCAGTACTTC. Protein sequence: CASKTGSASYEQYF.